The rows below give T cell receptor beta chains drawn from one sample of a study of graft-versus-host responses after intestinal transplantation. These receptors lack a known antigen. Sequenced by immunoSEQ multiplex PCR; TCRdb stores in-frame clones only, minus some. The top ten clones hold around 8% of a sample with some 70,000 clones, around 86% of them seen once. Sequenced material: unstimulated CD8+ T cells sorted from spleen or lymph node cells, taken before transplant. The receptors come from a human donor who was the organ donor for an intestinal transplant. Each CDR3 is given with its conserved first and last residue. Fields, in order: J gene, V gene, D gene, clone size, CDR3 DNA, CDR3 protein. D genes are given only for firm matches. Expanded clones are given a class, and other clones once, few, many or no size at all.

TRBJ1-5 TRBV6-1 . . TGTGCCAGCAGTGATGGGGCGGGAACCAATCAGCCCCAGCATTTT CASSDGAGTNQPQHF
TRBJ2-1 TRBV4-1 . . TGCGCCAGCAGCCTGATGGGCTACAATGAGCAGTTCTTC CASSLMGYNEQFF
TRBJ1-1 TRBV28 . . TGTGCCAGCAGTTTACCAGTTTTGGGGGGAGTGAACACTGAAGCTTTCTTT CASSLPVLGGVNTEAFF
TRBJ2-2 TRBV30 . . TGTGCCTGGAGTGTTGGCGGGGAGCTGTTTTTT CAWSVGGELFF
TRBJ2-3 TRBV7-3 . . TGTGCCAGCAGCTCGGACCATGGGAAAGGGAATACGCAGTATTTT CASSSDHGKGNTQYF
TRBJ2-5 TRBV6-6 . . TGTGCCAGCAGTTTGAAGAAGGAGACCCAGTACTTC CASSLKKETQYF
TRBJ2-3 TRBV30 TRBD1 . TGTGCCTGGGCTTTTGAACAGGGGGTTTCGGATACGCAGTATTTT CAWAFEQGVSDTQYF
TRBJ2-1 TRBV4-1 . . TGCGCCAGCAGCCAAATCCGCGATGAGGGCAGTGAGCAGTTCTTC CASSQIRDEGSEQFF
TRBJ1-6 TRBV27 . . TGTGCCAGCGGCACAGCCGAGACGCGGGCCCTCCACTTT CASGTAETRALHF
TRBJ2-1 TRBV5-1 . . TGCGCCAGCAGCTTGGGTGGCCCCTACAATGAGCAGTTCTTC CASSLGGPYNEQFF
TRBJ1-1 TRBV4-1 . . TGCGCCAGCAGCCAAGATAAGAGTGAAGCTTTCTTT CASSQDKSEAFF
TRBJ2-1 TRBV30 TRBD1 . TGTGCCTGGTCCGTGACAGGGTACAATGAGCAGTTCTTC CAWSVTGYNEQFF
TRBJ2-7 TRBV28 TRBD2 . TGTGCCAGCAGTCCACCCTTGGGGGAGGGGTCCTACGAGCAGTACTTC CASSPPLGEGSYEQYF
TRBJ2-5 TRBV6-5 . . TGTGCCAGCAGTTACTCGGACAGCCCAAACCAAGAGACCCAGTACTTC CASSYSDSPNQETQYF
TRBJ2-7 TRBV5-1 TRBD1 . TGCGCCAGCTCCCCGGGACAGCACTCCTACGAGCAGTACTTC CASSPGQHSYEQYF
TRBJ1-1 TRBV29-1 . once TGCAGCGTTCCCACCGACAGTGAAGCTTTCTTT CSVPTDSEAFF
TRBJ1-2 TRBV6-6 TRBD1 . TGTGCCAGCAGATTTATTAAGGGGGCTGATGGCTACACCTTC CASRFIKGADGYTF
TRBJ2-5 TRBV7-2 TRBD2 . TGTGCCAGCAGCACGGGGGGAGAGACCCAGTACTTC CASSTGGETQYF
TRBJ2-7 TRBV5-8 TRBD2 . TGTGCCAGCAGCCGCCTCATGGGGGGGAACTACGAGCAGTACTTC CASSRLMGGNYEQYF
TRBJ2-5 TRBV2 TRBD2 . TGTGCCAGCAGTGGGACTAGGAAACAAGAGACCCAGTACTTC CASSGTRKQETQYF
TRBJ2-3 TRBV2 . . TGTGCCAGCAGTGAAGGTCGGGGCCCGTATACGCAGTATTTT CASSEGRGPYTQYF
TRBJ1-2 TRBV13 . . TGTGCCAGCAGCTTAGCGTACAGGTGGATAAGTGGCTACACCTTC CASSLAYRWISGYTF
TRBJ2-2 TRBV27 . . TGTGCCAGCAGTTCGTACACCGGGGAGCTGTTTTTT CASSSYTGELFF
TRBJ2-7 TRBV27 TRBD2 . TGTGCCAGCAGTTTTTATAGCGGGGGGGCCTACGAGCAGTACTTC CASSFYSGGAYEQYF
TRBJ2-1 TRBV6-5 TRBD2 . TGTGCCAGCAGTTACGGGCTAGCGGGGGACAATGAGCAGTTCTTC CASSYGLAGDNEQFF
TRBJ2-7 TRBV27 TRBD2 . TGTGCCAGCAGTTTATCGGGGACTATCTACGAGCAGTACTTC CASSLSGTIYEQYF
TRBJ2-7 TRBV25-1 . . TGTGCCAGCAGAAAGACAGGAACCGCCTACGAGCAGTACTTC CASRKTGTAYEQYF
TRBJ2-7 TRBV4-1 . . TGCGCCAGCAGCATGTCAGGTAGTGGCGAGCAGTACTTC CASSMSGSGEQYF
TRBJ2-7 TRBV5-4 TRBD2 . TGTGCCAGCAGCTTGGATTCGGGACTAGTATACGAGCAGTACTTC CASSLDSGLVYEQYF
TRBJ1-4 TRBV28 . . TGTGCCAGCAGTTTAGCACAGTCAAGCGAAAAACTGTTTTTT CASSLAQSSEKLFF
TRBJ2-3 TRBV27 . . TGTGCCAGCAACCCGGGACTTCCCAGCACAGATACGCAGTATTTT CASNPGLPSTDTQYF
TRBJ2-4 TRBV28 . . TGTGCCAGCAGCCCGGCAAAAGTGTTTAAAAACATTCAGTACTTC CASSPAKVFKNIQYF
TRBJ2-7 TRBV7-9 TRBD2 . TGTGCCAGCAGCTTAGAGGCGGGGGGTTTCTACGAGCAGTACTTC CASSLEAGGFYEQYF
TRBJ1-4 TRBV18 . . TGTGCCAGCTCACCGACCGTAGTCAATGAAAAACTGTTTTTT CASSPTVVNEKLFF
TRBJ1-1 TRBV5-1 . . TGCGCCAGCAGCTTGGTTCGAAGCGGGAACACTGAAGCTTTCTTT CASSLVRSGNTEAFF
TRBJ1-6 TRBV6-5 . . TGTGCCAGCGTAGAAAGGAGCTCCTATAATTCACCCCTCCACTTT CASVERSSYNSPLHF
TRBJ2-5 TRBV28 . . TGTGCCAGCAGTTGGGTAGAGACCCAGTACTTC CASSWVETQYF
TRBJ1-4 TRBV27 . . TGTGCCAGCAGTGACATCTTCAAGGGGGATTATATTCCGACTAATGAAAAACTGTTTTTT CASSDIFKGDYIPTNEKLFF
TRBJ2-7 TRBV4-1 . . TGCGCCAGCAGCCCCGGCCTTTTCTCGGGCATAACCTACGAGCAGTACTTC CASSPGLFSGITYEQYF
TRBJ1-1 TRBV4-1 TRBD1 . TGCGCCAGCAGCCAAGCGGGACAGGGAGCTTTCTTT CASSQAGQGAFF
TRBJ1-2 TRBV29-1 . once TGCAGCGTGGGGGGGGCAGGTCCTGGCTACACCTTC CSVGGAGPGYTF
TRBJ2-7 TRBV5-1 . . TGCGCCAGCAGCTTGTGGGGGATGCGGGGTTCCTACGAGCAGTACTTC CASSLWGMRGSYEQYF
TRBJ2-7 TRBV7-9 TRBD1 . TGTGCCAGCAGCTTAGCGGGACAGCCGCTGTCCTACGAGCAGTACTTC CASSLAGQPLSYEQYF
TRBJ2-1 TRBV28 TRBD2 . TGTGCCAGCAGTTCCGGGACTACCTTATACAATGAGCAGTTCTTC CASSSGTTLYNEQFF
TRBJ2-7 TRBV7-2 . . TGTGCCAGCAGCGCCCGAGACAGAACCTACGAGCAGTACTTC CASSARDRTYEQYF
TRBJ1-4 TRBV6-6 TRBD1 . TGTGCCAGCAGTTTAATAGGACAGGAGACTGAAAAACTGTTTTTT CASSLIGQETEKLFF
TRBJ2-7 TRBV7-9 TRBD2 few TGTGCCAGCAGCTTATCGGGACTAGTGTACGAGCAGTACTTC CASSLSGLVYEQYF
TRBJ2-5 TRBV27 TRBD2 . TGTGCCAGCAGTTCCACTAGCGGGGGAGAGACCCAGTACTTC CASSSTSGGETQYF
TRBJ2-7 TRBV6-1 . once TGTGCCAGCAGTGAAGTGGGAGCTGGGCCCCTCTCCTACGAGCAGTACTTC CASSEVGAGPLSYEQYF
TRBJ2-2 TRBV5-1 . . TGCGCCAGCAGCTACGGGGCCCCCGGGGAGCTGTTTTTT CASSYGAPGELFF
TRBJ1-1 TRBV5-1 . . TGCGCCAGCGGAGACGACCCAGGCACTGAAGCTTTCTTT CASGDDPGTEAFF
TRBJ1-2 TRBV30 TRBD1 . TGTGCTGCCCGGGACAGGGATTCAGTCTATGGCTACACCTTC CAARDRDSVYGYTF
TRBJ2-1 TRBV29-1 . . TGCAGCGTGCCCGGTCCTGAGCAGTTCTTC CSVPGPEQFF